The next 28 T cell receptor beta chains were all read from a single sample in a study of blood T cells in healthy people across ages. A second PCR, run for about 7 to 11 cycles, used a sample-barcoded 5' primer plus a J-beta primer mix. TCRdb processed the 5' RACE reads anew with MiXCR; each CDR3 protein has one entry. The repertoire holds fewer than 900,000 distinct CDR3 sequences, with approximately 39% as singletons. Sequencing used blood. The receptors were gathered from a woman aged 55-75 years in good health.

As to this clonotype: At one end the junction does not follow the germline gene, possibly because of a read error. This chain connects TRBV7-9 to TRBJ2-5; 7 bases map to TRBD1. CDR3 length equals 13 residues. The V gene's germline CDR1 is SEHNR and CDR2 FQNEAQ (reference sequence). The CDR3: CVSSPGTATLEYF. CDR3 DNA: TGTGTCAGCAGCCCCGGGACAGCGACTCTTGAGTACTTC.

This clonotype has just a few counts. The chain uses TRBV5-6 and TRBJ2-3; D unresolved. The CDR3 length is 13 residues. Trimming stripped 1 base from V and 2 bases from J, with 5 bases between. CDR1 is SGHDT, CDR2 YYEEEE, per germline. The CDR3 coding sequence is TGTGCCAGCAGCTTGCGTTTCACAGATACGCAGTATTTT. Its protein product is CASSLRFTDTQYF.

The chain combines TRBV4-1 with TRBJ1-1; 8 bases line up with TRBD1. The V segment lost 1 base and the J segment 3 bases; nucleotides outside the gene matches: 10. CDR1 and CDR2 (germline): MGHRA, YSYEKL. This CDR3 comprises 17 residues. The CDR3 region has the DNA TGCGCCAGCAGCCAAGTCGATCCGCGGACAGGGTACACTGAAGCTTTCTTT. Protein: CASSQVDPRTGYTEAFF.

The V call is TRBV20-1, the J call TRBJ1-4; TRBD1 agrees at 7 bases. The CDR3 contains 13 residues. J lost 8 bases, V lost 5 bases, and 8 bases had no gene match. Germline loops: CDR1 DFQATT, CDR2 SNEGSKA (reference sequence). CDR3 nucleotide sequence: TGCAGTGCTTCTAAACAGGGGAGAGAAAAACTGTTTTTT. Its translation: CSASKQGREKLFF.

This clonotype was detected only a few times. CDR3 amino acids: CSANPRGRVGNQPQHF. CDR3 in DNA: TGCAGTGCTAACCCTAGAGGCAGGGTCGGCAATCAGCCCCAGCATTTT. The rearrangement links TRBV20-1 to TRBJ1-5; perhaps TRBD1 as D (5 bases). The CDR3 is made up of 16 amino acids. Trimming left V 4 bases short and J 2 bases short, with 18 bases between. CDR1 is DFQATT, CDR2 SNEGSKA, per germline (reference sequence).

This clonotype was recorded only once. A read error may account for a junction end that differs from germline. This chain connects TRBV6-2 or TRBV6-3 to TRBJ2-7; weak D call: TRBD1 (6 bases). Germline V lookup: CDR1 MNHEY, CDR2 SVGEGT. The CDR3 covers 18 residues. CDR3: CVSSQTSSTWDNSYEQYF. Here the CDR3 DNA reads TGTGTCAGCAGCCAGACCTCGAGTACTTGGGACAACTCCTACGAGCAGTACTTC.

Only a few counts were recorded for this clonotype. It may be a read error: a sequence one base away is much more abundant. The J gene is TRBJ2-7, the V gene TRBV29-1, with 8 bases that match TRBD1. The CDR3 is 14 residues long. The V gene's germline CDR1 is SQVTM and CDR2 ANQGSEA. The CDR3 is CGAAYGQGLREQYF. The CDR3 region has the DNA TGCGGCGCTGCCTACGGACAGGGCCTGAGGGAGCAGTACTTC.

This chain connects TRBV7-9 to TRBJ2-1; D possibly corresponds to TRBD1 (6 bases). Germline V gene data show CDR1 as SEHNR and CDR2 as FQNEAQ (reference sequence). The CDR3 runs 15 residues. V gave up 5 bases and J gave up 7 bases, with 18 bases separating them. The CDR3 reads CASSQSGGQGNEQFF. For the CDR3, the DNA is TGTGCCAGCAGCCAATCAGGCGGCCAGGGGAATGAGCAGTTCTTC. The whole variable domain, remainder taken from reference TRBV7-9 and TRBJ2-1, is DTGVSQNPRHKITKRGQNVTFRCDPISEHNRLYWYRQTLGQGPEFLTYFQNEAQLEKSRLLSDRFSAERPKGSFSTLEIQRTEQGDSAMYLCASSQSGGQGNEQFFGPGTRLTVL.

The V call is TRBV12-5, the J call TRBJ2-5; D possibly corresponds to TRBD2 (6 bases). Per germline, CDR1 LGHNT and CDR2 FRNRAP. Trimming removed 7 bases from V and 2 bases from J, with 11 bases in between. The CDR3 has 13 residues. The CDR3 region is CASALGGQETQYF. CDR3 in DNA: TGTGCTAGTGCCCTGGGGGGACAAGAGACCCAGTACTTC.

CDR3 loop: CSAQGQGNTGELFF. The CDR3 DNA reads as TGCAGTGCCCAGGGACAGGGGAACACCGGGGAGCTGTTTTTT. This rearrangement joins TRBV20-1 to TRBJ2-2; TRBD1 matches at 9 bases. CDR3 length equals 14 residues. The V segment lost 6 bases and the J segment 1 base; nucleotides outside the gene matches: 3. Per germline, CDR1 DFQATT and CDR2 SNEGSKA (reference sequence).

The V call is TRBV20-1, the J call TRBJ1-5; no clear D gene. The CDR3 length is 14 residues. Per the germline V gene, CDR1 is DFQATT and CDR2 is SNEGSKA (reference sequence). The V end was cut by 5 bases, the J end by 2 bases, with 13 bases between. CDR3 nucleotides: TGCAGTGCTCTAGCTGCTGTAGGCAATCAGCCCCAGCATTTT. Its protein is CSALAAVGNQPQHF.

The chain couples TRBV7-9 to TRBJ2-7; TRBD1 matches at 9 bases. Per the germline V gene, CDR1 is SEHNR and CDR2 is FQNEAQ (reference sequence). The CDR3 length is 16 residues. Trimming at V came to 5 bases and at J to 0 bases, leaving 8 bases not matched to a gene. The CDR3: CASSPRQGGSSYEQYF. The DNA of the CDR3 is TGTGCCAGCAGCCCTAGACAGGGGGGAAGCTCCTACGAGCAGTACTTC.

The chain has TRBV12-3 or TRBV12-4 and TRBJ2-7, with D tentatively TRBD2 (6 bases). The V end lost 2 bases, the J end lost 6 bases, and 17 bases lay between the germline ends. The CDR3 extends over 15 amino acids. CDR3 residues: CASSLRRGFKAEQYF. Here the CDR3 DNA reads TGTGCCAGCAGTTTAAGACGGGGGTTTAAAGCCGAGCAGTACTTC.

CDR3 in DNA: TGTGCCAGCAGAACCGGGACTAGCGGGGGGAAAGAGACCCAGTACTTC. It encodes CASRTGTSGGKETQYF. The rearrangement links TRBV11-2 to TRBJ2-5; 15 bases agree with TRBD2. The CDR3 runs 16 residues. In germline, CDR1 is SGHAT, CDR2 FQNNGV. Trimming removed 6 bases from V and 3 bases from J; junction bases left unmatched: 5.

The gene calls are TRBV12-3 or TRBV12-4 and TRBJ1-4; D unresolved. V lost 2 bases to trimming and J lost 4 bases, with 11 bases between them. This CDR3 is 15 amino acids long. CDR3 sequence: CASSLSSNFNEKLFF. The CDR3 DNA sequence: TGTGCCAGCAGTTTATCTTCAAACTTTAATGAAAAACTGTTTTTT.

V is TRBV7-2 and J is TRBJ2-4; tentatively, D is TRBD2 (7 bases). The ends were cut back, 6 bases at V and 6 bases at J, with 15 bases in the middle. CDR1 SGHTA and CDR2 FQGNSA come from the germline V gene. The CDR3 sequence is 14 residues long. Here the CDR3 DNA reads TGTGCCAGCAGTTTCGGAGGGGGGGCAAACATTCAGTACTTC. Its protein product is CASSFGGGANIQYF.

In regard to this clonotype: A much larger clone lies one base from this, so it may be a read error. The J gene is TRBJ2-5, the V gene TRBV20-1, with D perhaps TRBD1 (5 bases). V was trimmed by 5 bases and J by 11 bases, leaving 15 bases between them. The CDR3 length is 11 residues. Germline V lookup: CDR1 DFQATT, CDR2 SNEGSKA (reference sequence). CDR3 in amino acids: CSADRFYKQYF. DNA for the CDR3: TGCAGTGCTGACAGATTCTACAAGCAGTACTTC.

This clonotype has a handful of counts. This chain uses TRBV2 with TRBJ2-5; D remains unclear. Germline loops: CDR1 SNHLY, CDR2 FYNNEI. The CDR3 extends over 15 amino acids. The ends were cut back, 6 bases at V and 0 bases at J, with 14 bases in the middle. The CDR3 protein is CASRGPDMYQETQYF. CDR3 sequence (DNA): TGTGCCAGCAGAGGCCCAGACATGTACCAAGAGACCCAGTACTTC.

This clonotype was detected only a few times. Here the CDR3 reads CASSGIRDSSYNEQFF. The DNA of the CDR3 is TGTGCCAGCAGCGGTATCCGGGACAGCTCCTACAATGAGCAGTTCTTC. The rearrangement links TRBV13 to TRBJ2-1, with 7 bases that match TRBD1. J lost 0 bases, V lost 5 bases, and 7 bases had no gene match. This CDR3 comprises 16 residues. Germline values: CDR1 PRHDT, CDR2 FYEKMQ (reference sequence).

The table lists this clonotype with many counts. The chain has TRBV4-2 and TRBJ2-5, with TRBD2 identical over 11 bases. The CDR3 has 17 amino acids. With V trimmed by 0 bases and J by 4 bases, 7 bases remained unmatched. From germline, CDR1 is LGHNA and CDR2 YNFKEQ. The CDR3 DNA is TGTGCCAGCAGCCAAGATACTAGCGGGAGTGGAGGAGAGACCCAGTACTTC. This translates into CASSQDTSGSGGETQYF.

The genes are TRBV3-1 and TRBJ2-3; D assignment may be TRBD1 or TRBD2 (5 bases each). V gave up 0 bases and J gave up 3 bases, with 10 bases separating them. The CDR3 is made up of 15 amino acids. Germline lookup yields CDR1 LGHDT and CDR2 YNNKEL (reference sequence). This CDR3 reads CASSQDGWGTDTQYF. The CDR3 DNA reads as TGTGCCAGCAGCCAAGATGGGTGGGGGACAGATACGCAGTATTTT.

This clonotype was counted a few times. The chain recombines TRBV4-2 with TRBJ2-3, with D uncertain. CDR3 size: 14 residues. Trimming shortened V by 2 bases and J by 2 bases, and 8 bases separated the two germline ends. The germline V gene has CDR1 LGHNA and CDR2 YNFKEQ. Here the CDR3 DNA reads TGTGCCAGCAGCCAAAACACAATCACAGATACGCAGTATTTT. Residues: CASSQNTITDTQYF.

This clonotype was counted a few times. The CDR3 sequence: CSVEAGQGNIQYF. In DNA, the CDR3 is TGCAGCGTTGAAGCGGGACAGGGAAACATTCAGTACTTC. The V gene is TRBV29-1, the J gene TRBJ2-5; 9 bases map to TRBD1. The J call could be wrong; TRBJ2-4 is a better fit for the DNA end. The CDR3 consists of 13 residues. Germline-derived CDR1 and CDR2 are SQVTM and ANQGSEA.

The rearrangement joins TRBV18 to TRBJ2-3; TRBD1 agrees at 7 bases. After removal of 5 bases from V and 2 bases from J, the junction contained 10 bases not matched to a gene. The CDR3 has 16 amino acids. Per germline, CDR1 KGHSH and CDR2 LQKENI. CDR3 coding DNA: TGTGCCAGCTCAGACGAGACAGGGTCGGTCACAGATACGCAGTATTTT. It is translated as CASSDETGSVTDTQYF.

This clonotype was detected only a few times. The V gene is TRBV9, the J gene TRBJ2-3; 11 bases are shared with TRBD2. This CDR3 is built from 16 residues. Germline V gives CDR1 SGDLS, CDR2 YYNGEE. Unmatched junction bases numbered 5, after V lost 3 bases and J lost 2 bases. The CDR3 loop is CASSGRTSGFTDTQYF. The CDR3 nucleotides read TGTGCCAGCAGCGGCCGGACTAGCGGGTTCACAGATACGCAGTATTTT.

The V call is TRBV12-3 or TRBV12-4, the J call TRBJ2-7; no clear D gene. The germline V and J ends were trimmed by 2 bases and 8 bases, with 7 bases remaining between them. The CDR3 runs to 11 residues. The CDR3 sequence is CASSLRNKQYF. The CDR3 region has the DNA TGTGCCAGCAGTTTACGCAACAAGCAGTACTTC.

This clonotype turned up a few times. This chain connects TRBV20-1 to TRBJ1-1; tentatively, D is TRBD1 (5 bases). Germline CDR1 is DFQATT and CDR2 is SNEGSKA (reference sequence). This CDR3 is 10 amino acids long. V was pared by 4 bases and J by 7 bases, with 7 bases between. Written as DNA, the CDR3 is TGCAGTGCTATGGGACTTGAAGCTTTCTTT. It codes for CSAMGLEAFF.

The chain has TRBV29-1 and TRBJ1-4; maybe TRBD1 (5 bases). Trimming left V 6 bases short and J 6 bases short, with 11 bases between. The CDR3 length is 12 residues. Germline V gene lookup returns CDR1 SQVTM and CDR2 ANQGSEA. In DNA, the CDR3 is TGCAGCGTCCTCGACAGCGATGAAAAACTGTTTTTT. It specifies CSVLDSDEKLFF.